This T cell receptor beta chain is from a study of blood T cell repertoires in COVID-19. In the study overall: COVID-19 samples from acute and convalescent phases originated in the United States, Italy and Spain. Sample material is recorded as cDNA or gDNA derived from T cells, B-cell-depleted T cells, or PBMCs.

Under the authors' procedure: Reference gene primer amplification gave estimated nucleated cell counts. Data came from immunoSEQ multiplex PCR; TCRdb stores just in-frame clones and leaves some out. Clonal size and the V and J genes are those of that table, whereas D and trimming came from the DNA. Altogether around 120,000 clones are present, nearly 90% being singletons, with the ten largest covering about 3.8%. Germline V lookup: CDR1 KGHSH, CDR2 LQKENI. Trimming removed 6 bases at V and 5 bases at J, with 11 bases between. The length of the CDR3 is 13 residues. The sequencing sample was made of peripheral blood. The chain combines TRBV18 with TRBJ1-5; D may be TRBD1 (5 bases). The sequence came from a woman in her sixties with COVID-19, enrolled during active disease. The DNA for the CDR3 is TGTGCCAGCTCCCGTCAACAGGATCAGCCCCAGCATTTT. As protein: CASSRQQDQPQHF.